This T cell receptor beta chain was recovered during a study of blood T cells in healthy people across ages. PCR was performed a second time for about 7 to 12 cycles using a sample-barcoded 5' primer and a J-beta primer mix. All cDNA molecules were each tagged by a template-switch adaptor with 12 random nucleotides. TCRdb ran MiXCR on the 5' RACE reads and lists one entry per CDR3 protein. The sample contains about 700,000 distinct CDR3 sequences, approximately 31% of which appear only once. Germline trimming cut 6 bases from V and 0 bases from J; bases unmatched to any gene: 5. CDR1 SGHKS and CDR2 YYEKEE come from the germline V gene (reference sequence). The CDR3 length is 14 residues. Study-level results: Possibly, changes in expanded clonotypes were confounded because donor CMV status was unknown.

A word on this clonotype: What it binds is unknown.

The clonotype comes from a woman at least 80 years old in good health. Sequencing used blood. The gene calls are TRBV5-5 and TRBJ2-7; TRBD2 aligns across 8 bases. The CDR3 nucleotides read TGTGCCAGCACCATGACTAGCGTCTCCTACGAGCAGTACTTC. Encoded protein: CASTMTSVSYEQYF.